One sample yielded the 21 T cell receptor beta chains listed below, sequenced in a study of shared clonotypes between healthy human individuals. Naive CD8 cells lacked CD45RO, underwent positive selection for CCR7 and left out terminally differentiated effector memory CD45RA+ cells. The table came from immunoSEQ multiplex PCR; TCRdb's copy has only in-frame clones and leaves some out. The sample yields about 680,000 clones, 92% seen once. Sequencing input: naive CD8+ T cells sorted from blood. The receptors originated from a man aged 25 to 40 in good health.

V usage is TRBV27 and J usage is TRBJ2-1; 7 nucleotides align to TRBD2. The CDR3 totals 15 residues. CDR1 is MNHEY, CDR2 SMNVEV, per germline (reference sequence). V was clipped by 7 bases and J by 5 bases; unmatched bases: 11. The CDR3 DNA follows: TGTGCCAGCATGCGATTAGCGGGCCTCAACAATGAGCAGTTCTTC. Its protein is CASMRLAGLNNEQFF.

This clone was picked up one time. This CDR3 is CASSLKAGRGWTEAFF. The CDR3 region has the DNA TGTGCCAGCAGTTTGAAGGCAGGCCGGGGTTGGACTGAAGCTTTCTTT. The chain employs TRBV27 and TRBJ1-1; no definite D call. In germline, CDR1 is MNHEY, CDR2 SMNVEV (reference sequence). V was trimmed by 3 bases and J by 5 bases, leaving 19 bases between them. There are 16 residues in the CDR3.

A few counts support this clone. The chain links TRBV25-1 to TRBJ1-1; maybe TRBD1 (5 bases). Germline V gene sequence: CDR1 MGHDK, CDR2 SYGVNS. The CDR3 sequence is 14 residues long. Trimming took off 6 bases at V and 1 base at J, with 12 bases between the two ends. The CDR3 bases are TGTGCCAGCAGGACCCCCGGGGGGAACACTGAAGCTTTCTTT. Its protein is CASRTPGGNTEAFF. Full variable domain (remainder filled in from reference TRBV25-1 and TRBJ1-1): EADIYQTPRYLVIGTGKKITLECSQTMGHDKMYWYQQDPGMELHLIHYSYGVNSTEKGDLSSESTVSRIRTEHFPLTLESARPSHTSQYLCASRTPGGNTEAFFGQGTRLTVV.

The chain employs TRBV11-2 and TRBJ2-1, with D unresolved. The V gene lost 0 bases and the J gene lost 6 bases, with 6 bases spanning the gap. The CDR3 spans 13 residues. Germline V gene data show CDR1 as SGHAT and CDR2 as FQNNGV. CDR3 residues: CASSLDSVNEQFF. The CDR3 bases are TGTGCCAGCAGCTTAGACAGTGTCAATGAGCAGTTCTTC.

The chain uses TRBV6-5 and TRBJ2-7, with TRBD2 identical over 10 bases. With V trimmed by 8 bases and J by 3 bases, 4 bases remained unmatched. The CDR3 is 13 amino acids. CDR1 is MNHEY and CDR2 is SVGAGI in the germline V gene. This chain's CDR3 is CASSSGSGYEQYF. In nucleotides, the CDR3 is TGTGCCAGCTCTAGCGGGAGCGGCTACGAGCAGTACTTC.

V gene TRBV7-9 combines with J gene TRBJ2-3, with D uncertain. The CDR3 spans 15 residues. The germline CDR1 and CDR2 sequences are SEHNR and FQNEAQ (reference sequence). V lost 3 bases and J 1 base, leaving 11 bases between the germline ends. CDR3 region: CASSLPPRGTDTQYF. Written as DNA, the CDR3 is TGTGCCAGCAGCTTGCCCCCCCGTGGCACAGATACGCAGTATTTT.

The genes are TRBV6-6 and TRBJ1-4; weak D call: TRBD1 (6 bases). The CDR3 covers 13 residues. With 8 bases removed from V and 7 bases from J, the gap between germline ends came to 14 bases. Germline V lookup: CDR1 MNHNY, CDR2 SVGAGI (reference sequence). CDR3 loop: CASLDAGAEKLFF. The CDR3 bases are TGTGCCAGCCTGGACGCGGGGGCTGAAAAACTGTTTTTT.

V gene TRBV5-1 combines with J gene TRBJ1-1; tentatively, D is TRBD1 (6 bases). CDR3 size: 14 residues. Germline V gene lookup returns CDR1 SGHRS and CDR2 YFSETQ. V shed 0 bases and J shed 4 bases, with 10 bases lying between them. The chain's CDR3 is CASSLAGVATEAFF. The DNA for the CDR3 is TGCGCCAGCAGCTTGGCAGGGGTGGCCACTGAAGCTTTCTTT.

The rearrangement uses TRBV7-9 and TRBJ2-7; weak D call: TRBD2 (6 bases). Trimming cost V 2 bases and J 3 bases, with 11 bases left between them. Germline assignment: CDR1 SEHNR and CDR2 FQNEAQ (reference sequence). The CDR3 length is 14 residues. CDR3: CASSLNTSNYEQYF. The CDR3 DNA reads TGTGCCAGCAGCTTAAACACTAGCAACTACGAGCAGTACTTC.

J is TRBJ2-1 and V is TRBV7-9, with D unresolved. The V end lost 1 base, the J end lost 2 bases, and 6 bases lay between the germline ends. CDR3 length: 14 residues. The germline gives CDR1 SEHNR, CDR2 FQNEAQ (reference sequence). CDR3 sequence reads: CASSLGGTYNEQFF. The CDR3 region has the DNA TGTGCCAGCAGCTTAGGTGGAACCTACAATGAGCAGTTCTTC.

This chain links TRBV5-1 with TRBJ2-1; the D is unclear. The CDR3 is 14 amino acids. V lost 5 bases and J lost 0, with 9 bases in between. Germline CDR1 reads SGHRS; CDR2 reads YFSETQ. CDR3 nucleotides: TGCGCCAGCAGGCAGACACCCTCCTACAATGAGCAGTTCTTC. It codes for CASRQTPSYNEQFF.

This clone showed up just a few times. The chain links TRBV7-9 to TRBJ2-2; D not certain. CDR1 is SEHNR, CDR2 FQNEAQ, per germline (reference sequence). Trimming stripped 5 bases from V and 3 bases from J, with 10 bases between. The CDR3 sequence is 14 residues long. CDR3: CASSLPRHTGELFF. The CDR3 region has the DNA TGTGCCAGCAGCCTCCCCAGACACACCGGGGAGCTGTTTTTT.

This CDR3 is CASSQDLYAAGELFF. CDR3 sequence (DNA): TGCGCCAGCAGCCAAGATTTATACGCAGCCGGGGAGCTGTTTTTT. This chain uses TRBV4-1 with TRBJ2-2; D remains unclear. V gave up 0 bases and J gave up 6 bases, with 11 bases separating them. Per the germline V gene, CDR1 is MGHRA and CDR2 is YSYEKL. This CDR3 spans 15 amino acids.

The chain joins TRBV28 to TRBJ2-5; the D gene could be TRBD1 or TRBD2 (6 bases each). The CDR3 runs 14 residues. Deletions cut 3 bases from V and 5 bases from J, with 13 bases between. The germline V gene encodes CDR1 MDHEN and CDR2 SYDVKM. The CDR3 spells CASSFSGARETQYF. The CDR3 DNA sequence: TGTGCCAGCAGTTTTTCGGGGGCCCGGGAGACCCAGTACTTC. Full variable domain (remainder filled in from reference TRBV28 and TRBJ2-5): DVKVTQSSRYLVKRTGEKVFLECVQDMDHENMFWYRQDPGLGLRLIYFSYDVKMKEKGDIPEGYSVSREKKERFSLILESASTNQTSMYLCASSFSGARETQYFGPGTRLLVL.

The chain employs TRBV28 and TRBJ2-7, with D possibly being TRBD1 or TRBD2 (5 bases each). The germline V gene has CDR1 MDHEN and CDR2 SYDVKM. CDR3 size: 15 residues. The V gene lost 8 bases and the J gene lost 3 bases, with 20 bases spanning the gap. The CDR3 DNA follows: TGTGCCAGCGGTTCCGTTTCGGGACCCTACTACGAGCAGTACTTC. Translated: CASGSVSGPYYEQYF. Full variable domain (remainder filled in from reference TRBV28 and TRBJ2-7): DVKVTQSSRYLVKRTGEKVFLECVQDMDHENMFWYRQDPGLGLRLIYFSYDVKMKEKGDIPEGYSVSREKKERFSLILESASTNQTSMYLCASGSVSGPYYEQYFGPGTRLTVT.

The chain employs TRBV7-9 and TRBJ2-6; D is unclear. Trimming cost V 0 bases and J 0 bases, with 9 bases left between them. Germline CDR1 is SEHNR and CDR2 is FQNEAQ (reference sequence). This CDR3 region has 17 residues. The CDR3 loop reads CASSLAATPSGANVLTF. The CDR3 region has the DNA TGTGCCAGCAGCTTAGCGGCCACCCCCTCTGGGGCCAACGTCCTGACTTTC.

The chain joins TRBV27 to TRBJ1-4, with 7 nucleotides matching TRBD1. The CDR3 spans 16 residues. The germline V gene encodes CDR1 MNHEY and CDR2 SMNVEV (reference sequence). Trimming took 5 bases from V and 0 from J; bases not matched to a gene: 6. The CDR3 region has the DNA TGTGCCAGCAGTATGGGACAGACCGCAACTAATGAAAAACTGTTTTTT. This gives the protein CASSMGQTATNEKLFF.

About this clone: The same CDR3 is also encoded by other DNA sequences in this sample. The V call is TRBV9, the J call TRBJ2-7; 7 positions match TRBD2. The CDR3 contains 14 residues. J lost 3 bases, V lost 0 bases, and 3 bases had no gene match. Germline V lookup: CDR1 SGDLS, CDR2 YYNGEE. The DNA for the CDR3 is TGTGCCAGCAGCGTAGTCGCGGGGGACTACGAGCAGTACTTC. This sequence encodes CASSVVAGDYEQYF. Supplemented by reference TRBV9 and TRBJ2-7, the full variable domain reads DSGVTQTPKHLITATGQRVTLRCSPRSGDLSVYWYQQSLDQGLQFLIQYYNGEERAKGNILERFSAQQFPDLHSELNLSSLELGDSALYFCASSVVAGDYEQYFGPGTRLTVT.

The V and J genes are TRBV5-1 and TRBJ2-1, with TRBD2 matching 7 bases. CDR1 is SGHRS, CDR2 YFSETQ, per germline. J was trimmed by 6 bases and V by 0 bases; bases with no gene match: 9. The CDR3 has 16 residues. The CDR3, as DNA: TGCGCCAGCAGCTTGGGGGGCGGGAGAGCGGGCAATGAGCAGTTCTTC. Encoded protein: CASSLGGGRAGNEQFF.

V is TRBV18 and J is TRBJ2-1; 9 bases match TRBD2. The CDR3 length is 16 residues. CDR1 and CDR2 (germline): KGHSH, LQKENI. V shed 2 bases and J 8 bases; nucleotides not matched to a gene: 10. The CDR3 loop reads CASSPLVAGVGDEQFF. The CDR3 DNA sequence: TGTGCCAGCTCACCATTGGTAGCGGGAGTGGGGGATGAGCAGTTCTTC.

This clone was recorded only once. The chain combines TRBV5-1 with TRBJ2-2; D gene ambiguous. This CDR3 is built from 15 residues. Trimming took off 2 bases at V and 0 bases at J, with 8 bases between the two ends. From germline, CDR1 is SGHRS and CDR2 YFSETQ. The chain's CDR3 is CASSFSTPNTGELFF. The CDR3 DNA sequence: TGCGCCAGCAGCTTCTCAACTCCGAACACCGGGGAGCTGTTTTTT.